This T cell receptor (beta chain) appears in the sequencing data of a study of T cell changes during pregnancy in multiple sclerosis. Germline values: CDR1 SEHNR, CDR2 FQNEAQ (reference sequence). Trimming left V 2 bases short and J 4 bases short, with 17 bases between. The CDR3 contains 16 residues. The method was immunoSEQ multiplex PCR; TCRdb's version includes in-frame clones alone and lacks a portion of them. In the table there are around 95,000 clones, about 94% of which are singletons. The sequences come from peripheral blood, collected after pregnancy. The chain has TRBV7-9 and TRBJ1-1; tentatively, D is TRBD1 (6 bases). This TCR was recovered from a female donor in good health, enrolled as a control in a pregnancy study. This chain's CDR3 is CASSLWDWGGSTEAFF. In nucleotides, the CDR3 is TGTGCCAGCAGCTTATGGGACTGGGGGGGCAGCACTGAAGCTTTCTTT.